This T cell receptor (beta chain) was retrieved from a study of blood T cell repertoires in COVID-19. Turning to the study itself: Whether acute or convalescent, the COVID-19 samples came from the United States, Italy and Spain. PBMCs, B-cell-depleted T cells, or T cells provided the cDNA or gDNA that made up the material.

Trimming cost V 2 bases and J 6 bases; bases outside gene matches: 12. The CDR3 has 16 amino acids. Germline CDR1 SGHKS, CDR2 YYEKEE (reference sequence). Per the study methods: Amplification with reference gene primers provided the estimates of nucleated cell counts. Assay: immunoSEQ multiplex PCR; the TCRdb copy retains only in-frame clones and omits some. Clone size and V and J calls were adopted from that table, with D and trimming inferred from the DNA. The sample records under 150,000 clones, 85% being singletons. The sequence came from a human donor in a cohort sampled during active COVID-19. The sequenced sample was peripheral blood. This chain uses TRBV5-5 with TRBJ2-3, with TRBD2 matching over 7 bases. CDR3 loop: CASSFRPGVAGDTQYF. In DNA form, the CDR3 reads TGTGCCAGCAGCTTTCGCCCCGGGGTAGCGGGTGATACGCAGTATTTT.